The 32 T cell receptor beta chains reported below all come from one sample, sequenced in a study of neurological immune-mediated disorders. TCRdb redid the calling of the 5' RACE reads with MiXCR, one entry per CDR3 protein. The data hold tens of thousands of distinct CDR3 sequences, with around 3.8% observed a single time. Input material: CD4+ T cells from blood. The receptors shown here come from a woman between 40 and 50 years old with multiple sclerosis.

This clonotype appeared many times. The chain couples TRBV20-1 to TRBJ1-1; no definite D call. The CDR3 length is 11 residues. V was clipped by 6 bases and J by 7 bases, with 12 bases between them. Germline CDR1 reads DFQATT; CDR2 reads SNEGSKA (reference sequence). The CDR3 here is CSAPWAFEAFF. The DNA of the CDR3 is TGCAGTGCGCCCTGGGCCTTTGAAGCTTTCTTT.

Ten or more counts support this clonotype. For the CDR3, the DNA is TGCGCCAGCAGCGAACCCGACAGGGGGGAGGATACGCAGTATTTT. This translates into CASSEPDRGEDTQYF. The V and J genes are TRBV5-1 and TRBJ2-3, with 9 bases fitting TRBD1. V trimming: 4 bases; J trimming: 6 bases; junction bases outside the gene matches: 9. Per the germline V gene, CDR1 is SGHRS and CDR2 is YFSETQ. The CDR3 length is 15 residues.

This clonotype has a count of ten or more. Here the CDR3 DNA reads TGCGCCAGCAGCCGTGGGCTGACTACCGCTCTGAACACTGAAGCTTTCTTT. The encoded protein is CASSRGLTTALNTEAFF. The chain recombines TRBV5-1 with TRBJ1-1; D remains unclear. This CDR3 is 17 amino acids long. V dropped 4 bases and J dropped 0 bases, with 19 bases sitting between them. The germline gives CDR1 SGHRS, CDR2 YFSETQ.

In this sample, this clonotype turned up many times. The J gene is TRBJ1-2, the V gene TRBV20-1; D is uncertain. The CDR3 length is 15 residues. The germline gives CDR1 DFQATT, CDR2 SNEGSKA (reference sequence). V was trimmed by 0 bases and J by 4 bases, leaving 15 bases between them. The CDR3 loop reads CSARDQNRELYGYTF. CDR3 in DNA: TGCAGTGCTAGAGATCAGAACAGAGAACTCTATGGCTACACCTTC.

This clonotype was found many times. J is TRBJ1-5 and V is TRBV7-2; D is unclear. Germline V gene lookup returns CDR1 SGHTA and CDR2 FQGNSA. The CDR3 length is 15 residues. V was clipped by 2 bases and J by 1 base, with 9 bases between them. Here the CDR3 DNA reads TGTGCCAGCAGCTTAAGTATAGGGAGCAATCAGCCCCAGCATTTT. Protein product: CASSLSIGSNQPQHF. The variable domain in full, with the rest retrieved from reference TRBV7-2 and TRBJ1-5, is GAGVSQSPSNKVTEKGKDVELRCDPISGHTALYWYRQSLGQGLEFLIYFQGNSAPDKSGLPSDRFSAERTGGSVSTLTIQRTQQEDSAVYLCASSLSIGSNQPQHFGDGTRLSIL.

There are many counts of this clonotype. The V gene is TRBV11-2, the J gene TRBJ2-4; 15 nucleotides align to TRBD2. V lost 4 bases and J lost 1; bases outside the gene matches: 5. Germline V gives CDR1 SGHAT, CDR2 FQNNGV. This CDR3 region has 18 residues. The CDR3 coding sequence is TGTGCCAGCAGCTGGACTAGCGGGGGGGCCGGGGCCAAAAACATTCAGTACTTC. It codes for CASSWTSGGAGAKNIQYF.

The sample holds many counts of this clonotype. CDR3 loop: CASSLYGGNTEAFF. Here the CDR3 DNA reads TGTGCCAGCAGCTTATACGGGGGAAACACTGAAGCTTTCTTT. The J gene is TRBJ1-1, the V gene TRBV7-2, with D possibly TRBD1 on 5 matching bases. Between the trimmed V and J ends, which lost 2 bases and 2 bases, there was a span of 9 bases. This CDR3 has 14 residues. CDR1 SGHTA and CDR2 FQGNSA come from the germline V gene.

This clonotype showed up many times. This chain joins TRBV4-1 and TRBJ1-2; no reliable D call. CDR1 MGHRA and CDR2 YSYEKL come from the germline V gene. This CDR3 comprises 14 residues. The V and J ends lost 4 bases and 5 bases respectively, with 14 bases between them. The CDR3 region has the DNA TGCGCCAGCAGCCGATTCACAGAGACATATGGCTACACCTTC. Protein product: CASSRFTETYGYTF.

This clonotype occurred a few times. The J gene is TRBJ2-7, the V gene TRBV23-1, with a possible D match to TRBD1 (5 bases). TRBV23-1 is treated as an ORF (open reading frame) with a function not yet certain. Between the trimmed V and J ends, which lost 3 bases and 6 bases, there was a span of 15 bases. The CDR3 runs to 14 residues. The CDR3 loop reads CASSHVQAAGEQYF. CDR3 DNA sequence: TGCGCCAGCAGTCACGTACAGGCGGCAGGCGAGCAGTACTTC.

The sample holds many counts of this clonotype. This chain joins TRBV18 and TRBJ1-6; weak D call: TRBD1 (5 bases). Germline V gene data show CDR1 as KGHSH and CDR2 as LQKENI. Trimming cost V 6 bases and J 10 bases, with 13 bases left between them. CDR3 size: 13 residues. The CDR3 nucleotides are TGTGCCAGCTCCGACGGGACCGACTCACCCCTCCACTTT. This translates into CASSDGTDSPLHF.

This clonotype has at least ten counts. The V and J genes are TRBV7-9 and TRBJ2-7; maybe TRBD1 (6 bases). Germline CDR1 SEHNR, CDR2 FQNEAQ (reference sequence). Trimming took 8 bases from V and 3 from J, leaving 11 bases between them. The CDR3 is made up of 12 amino acids. CDR3 in DNA: TGTGCCAGCTCCCGACAGGACTACGAGCAGTACTTC. Its translation: CASSRQDYEQYF. The full variable domain, in which reference TRBV7-9 and TRBJ2-7 provide the parts outside the CDR3, is DTGVSQNPRHKITKRGQNVTFRCDPISEHNRLYWYRQTLGQGPEFLTYFQNEAQLEKSRLLSDRFSAERPKGSFSTLEIQRTEQGDSAMYLCASSRQDYEQYFGPGTRLTVT.

This clonotype was observed at least ten times. The chain uses TRBV20-1 and TRBJ1-1; D uncertain. Trimming pared 3 bases from V and 4 bases from J, leaving 9 bases between. In germline, CDR1 is DFQATT, CDR2 SNEGSKA (reference sequence). The CDR3 contains 12 residues. CDR3 in amino acids: CSASNVPTEAFF. In DNA form, the CDR3 reads TGCAGTGCTAGTAATGTCCCCACTGAAGCTTTCTTT.

The sample holds many counts of this clonotype. This rearrangement joins TRBV10-3 to TRBJ2-2; 10 bases match TRBD1. Germline V CDR1 and CDR2: ENHRY, SYGVKD. CDR3 length: 16 amino acids. V dropped 9 bases and J dropped 7; count of bases not matched to a gene: 14. CDR3 DNA sequence: TGTGCCATTAGCCCGGGACAGGGGACGGAAAGCGGGGAGCTGTTTTTT. Its translation is CAISPGQGTESGELFF.

This clonotype was counted many times. The chain links TRBV20-1 to TRBJ2-3; 14 positions match TRBD2. The junction had 4 bases not matched to a gene; V was cut back by 6 bases and J by 2 bases. This CDR3 contains 15 residues. Germline CDR1 DFQATT, CDR2 SNEGSKA (reference sequence). Here the CDR3 reads CSAATSGGATDTQYF. The CDR3 coding sequence is TGCAGTGCGGCGACTAGCGGGGGGGCCACAGATACGCAGTATTTT.

This clonotype was counted ten times or more. The CDR3 DNA reads as TGTGCCGCCACCCCAAGTCTCTCTGGAAACACCATATATTTT. Its protein is CAATPSLSGNTIYF. The chain carries TRBV2 and TRBJ1-3; D is undetermined. The CDR3 contains 14 residues. Trimming shortened V by 11 bases and J by 0 bases, and 14 bases separated the two germline ends. Germline assignment: CDR1 SNHLY and CDR2 FYNNEI.

This clonotype was counted at least ten times. The V gene is TRBV10-3, the J gene TRBJ2-7; TRBD2 matches at 10 bases. The CDR3 sequence is 15 residues long. The V gene's germline CDR1 is ENHRY and CDR2 SYGVKD. V trimming: 5 bases; J trimming: 1 base; junction bases outside the gene matches: 5. The CDR3 nucleotides are TGTGCCATCAGTAATAGCGGGGGGCTGTCCTACGAGCAGTACTTC. Its translation: CAISNSGGLSYEQYF.

This clonotype has at least ten counts. The chain couples TRBV2 to TRBJ2-7; 8 bases align to TRBD2. CDR1 is SNHLY and CDR2 is FYNNEI in the germline V gene. The V and J ends lost 7 bases and 2 bases, in that order; junction bases with no gene match: 10. The CDR3 runs to 15 residues. CDR3 in amino acids: CASNGRGRGAYEQYF. In DNA form, the CDR3 reads TGTGCCAGCAACGGGAGAGGGCGGGGGGCCTACGAGCAGTACTTC.

This clonotype came up many times. V and J are TRBV4-1 and TRBJ1-6, with D unclear. Germline V gives CDR1 MGHRA, CDR2 YSYEKL. The CDR3 spans 15 residues. V gave up 0 bases and J gave up 7 bases, with 10 bases separating them. As DNA, the CDR3 is TGCGCCAGCAGCCAAGAGACCCCGCGCAATTCACCCCTCCACTTT. Its protein product is CASSQETPRNSPLHF.

There are many counts of this clonotype. CDR3 loop: CSARDPRQPNTEAFF. The CDR3 DNA reads TGCAGTGCTAGAGATCCTAGACAGCCGAACACTGAAGCTTTCTTT. This chain connects TRBV20-1 to TRBJ1-1; maybe TRBD1 (5 bases). Germline assignment: CDR1 DFQATT and CDR2 SNEGSKA (reference sequence). V lost 0 bases and J 1 base, leaving 12 bases between the germline ends. The CDR3 extends over 15 amino acids.

The V call is TRBV6-6, the J call TRBJ1-1; the D is unclear. The V gene lost 7 bases and the J gene lost 1 base, with 22 bases spanning the gap. The CDR3 contains 17 residues. The germline V gene encodes CDR1 MNHNY and CDR2 SVGAGI (reference sequence). The CDR3 region is CASIKPTGSTKNTEAFF. CDR3 nucleotide sequence: TGTGCCAGCATTAAGCCGACGGGAAGCACGAAGAACACTGAAGCTTTCTTT.

This clonotype was counted ten times or more. The chain carries TRBV6-6 and TRBJ2-7; the match to TRBD2 covers 8 bases. Germline trimming cut 6 bases from V and 2 bases from J; bases unmatched to any gene: 6. The CDR3 contains 14 residues. Germline V CDR1 and CDR2: MNHNY, SVGAGI (reference sequence). The CDR3 bases are TGTGCCAGCAGCGCGGGGCGGGGGGCCTACGAGCAGTACTTC. Its translation is CASSAGRGAYEQYF.

This clonotype was detected many times. The chain has TRBV5-1 and TRBJ1-2; 9 bases map to TRBD1. V shed 4 bases and J 8 bases; nucleotides not matched to a gene: 12. Germline values: CDR1 SGHRS, CDR2 YFSETQ. The CDR3 runs to 15 residues. The CDR3 DNA reads TGCGCCAGCAGCGATATTCCGGGACAGGGACTCGGCTACACCTTC. Protein product: CASSDIPGQGLGYTF.

Many counts were recorded for this clonotype. The genes are TRBV5-1 and TRBJ2-1; D call uncertain. V was trimmed by 0 bases and J by 6 bases, leaving 13 bases between them. In germline, CDR1 is SGHRS, CDR2 YFSETQ. This CDR3 is 15 amino acids long. This CDR3 is CASSLAGPEFNEQFF. In DNA, the CDR3 is TGCGCCAGCAGCTTGGCCGGTCCTGAGTTCAATGAGCAGTTCTTC.

This clonotype showed up many times. The V call is TRBV3-1, the J call TRBJ1-1; D unclear. Trimming took off 4 bases at V and 6 bases at J, with 18 bases between the two ends. The CDR3 is 15 amino acids. In germline, CDR1 is LGHDT, CDR2 YNNKEL (reference sequence). This CDR3 reads CASSRRPAQTAEAFF. The CDR3 DNA follows: TGTGCCAGCAGCCGTCGACCGGCCCAAACTGCTGAAGCTTTCTTT.

This clonotype was seen at least ten times. The genes are TRBV25-1 and TRBJ1-2, with D hard to call. CDR1 is MGHDK and CDR2 is SYGVNS in the germline V gene. This CDR3 is built from 15 residues. V shed 0 bases and J shed 4 bases, with 12 bases lying between them. The CDR3 region is CASSEYVQSAYGYTF. CDR3 coding DNA: TGTGCCAGCAGTGAATACGTGCAGTCTGCCTATGGCTACACCTTC.

This clonotype was seen at least ten times. This chain uses TRBV12-3 or TRBV12-4 with TRBJ2-7, with unresolved D. The CDR3 runs 12 residues. Trimming took off 2 bases at V and 6 bases at J, with 8 bases between the two ends. The CDR3 is CASSLMRGEQYF. CDR3 bases: TGTGCCAGCAGTTTAATGAGAGGCGAGCAGTACTTC.

This clonotype appeared many times. The chain has TRBV14 and TRBJ2-7; tentative D call: TRBD2 (5 bases). Per the germline V gene, CDR1 is SGHDN and CDR2 is FVKESK. V lost 0 bases, J lost 2 bases, and 14 bases lay in between. The CDR3 totals 16 residues. CDR3 loop: CASSQDRVLGAYEQYF. The CDR3 coding sequence is TGTGCCAGCAGCCAAGATCGGGTACTAGGAGCCTACGAGCAGTACTTC.

At least ten counts were recorded for this clonotype. V usage is TRBV5-1 and J usage is TRBJ2-3; D is perhaps TRBD2 (6 bases). Germline V gene data show CDR1 as SGHRS and CDR2 as YFSETQ. The CDR3 contains 12 residues. V shed 1 base and J shed 14 bases, with 14 bases lying between them. The CDR3 DNA sequence: TGCGCCAGCAGCTTGTCGGGGGAAGTTTGGTATTTT. The encoded protein is CASSLSGEVWYF.

This clonotype has at least ten counts. The chain combines TRBV4-1 with TRBJ1-1, with 7 bases matching TRBD1. With V trimmed by 3 bases and J by 1 base, 5 bases remained unmatched. Germline V gene sequence: CDR1 MGHRA, CDR2 YSYEKL. This CDR3 comprises 15 residues. The CDR3 loop is CASSQADRENTEAFF. The CDR3 coding sequence is TGCGCCAGCAGCCAGGCTGACAGGGAGAACACTGAAGCTTTCTTT.

This clonotype occurred many times. This chain joins TRBV5-1 and TRBJ2-7; D gene ambiguous. V dropped 0 bases and J dropped 2 bases, with 12 bases sitting between them. This CDR3 has 15 residues. Germline CDR1 is SGHRS and CDR2 is YFSETQ. CDR3 DNA sequence: TGCGCCAGCAGCTTGGGGCAGCGCCGGCCCTACGAGCAGTACTTC. It translates to CASSLGQRRPYEQYF.

This clonotype occurred many times. V and J are TRBV20-1 and TRBJ1-2; tentative D call: TRBD1 (6 bases). CDR1 DFQATT and CDR2 SNEGSKA come from the germline V gene (reference sequence). This CDR3 spans 13 amino acids. Deletions cut 6 bases from V and 4 bases from J, with 15 bases between. CDR3 residues: CSAGPTGIYGYTF. CDR3 in DNA: TGCAGTGCCGGACCAACAGGGATCTATGGCTACACCTTC.

This clonotype was recorded at least ten times. The CDR3 coding sequence is TGCAGCGTTCAACCCCTTGGTAGCACAGATACGCAGTATTTT. As protein: CSVQPLGSTDTQYF. The chain has TRBV29-1 and TRBJ2-3; D is undetermined. The CDR3 extends over 14 amino acids. V lost 5 bases to trimming and J lost 0 bases, with 12 bases between them. Germline V gene sequence: CDR1 SQVTM, CDR2 ANQGSEA.